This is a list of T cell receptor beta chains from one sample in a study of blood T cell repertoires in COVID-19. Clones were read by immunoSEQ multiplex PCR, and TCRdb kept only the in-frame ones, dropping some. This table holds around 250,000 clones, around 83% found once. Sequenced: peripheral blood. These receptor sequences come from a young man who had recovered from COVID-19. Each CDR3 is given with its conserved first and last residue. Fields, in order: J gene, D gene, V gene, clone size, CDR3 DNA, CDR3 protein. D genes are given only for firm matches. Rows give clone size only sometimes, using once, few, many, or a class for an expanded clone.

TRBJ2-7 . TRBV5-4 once TGTGCCAGCAGCTTGGGTCACAGGGATAGCTACGAGCAGTACTTC CASSLGHRDSYEQYF
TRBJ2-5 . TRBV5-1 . TGCGCCAGCAGCTTGGAGGCTAGCCCCACCGGGGAGACCCAGTACTTC CASSLEASPTGETQYF
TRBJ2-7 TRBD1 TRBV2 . TGTGCCAGCAGTGGACAGGGTCGCGAGCAGTACTTC CASSGQGREQYF
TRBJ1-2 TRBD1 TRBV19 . TGTGCCAGTTGGGACAGGGTCACTTCGAGGTATGGCTACACCTTC CASWDRVTSRYGYTF
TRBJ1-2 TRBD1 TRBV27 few TGTGCCAGCCGACGACAGGGACCACTTTATGGCTACACCTTC CASRRQGPLYGYTF
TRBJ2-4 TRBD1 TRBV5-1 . TGCGCCAGCAGCTTGGGTCTAACAGGGGGCAAAAACATTCAGTACTTC CASSLGLTGGKNIQYF
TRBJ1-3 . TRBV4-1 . TGCGCCAGCAGCCAAGACGTCGGCTCTGGAAACACCATATATTTT CASSQDVGSGNTIYF
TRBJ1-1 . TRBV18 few TGTGCCAGCCATACAGGCACCAACACTGAAGCTTTCTTT CASHTGTNTEAFF
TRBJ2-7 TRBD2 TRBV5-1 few TGCGCCAGCAGCTTGGGGTGGACTAGCGGGGGAGCCATTTCCGAGCAGTACTTC CASSLGWTSGGAISEQYF
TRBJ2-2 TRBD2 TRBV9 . TGTGCCAGCAGCCCCGGGGGGGACAACACCGGGGAGCTGTTTTTT CASSPGGDNTGELFF
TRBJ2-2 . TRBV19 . TGTGCCAGTAGTATCGGACAGCAAGACGTGGCGGTTACCGGGGAGCTGTTTTTT CASSIGQQDVAVTGELFF
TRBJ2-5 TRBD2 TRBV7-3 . TGTGCCAGCAGCCCCAGCTCGGGGGGAAGGGAGACCCAGTACTTC CASSPSSGGRETQYF
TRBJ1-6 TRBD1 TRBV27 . TGTGCCAGCAGTCCCGACAGGGTCCCCAATTCACCCCTCCACTTT CASSPDRVPNSPLHF
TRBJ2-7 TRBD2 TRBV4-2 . TGTGCCAGCAGCCCAATAGCGGGGGGGACCTACGAGCAGTACTTC CASSPIAGGTYEQYF
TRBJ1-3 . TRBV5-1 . TGCGCCAGCAGCTTCGGAGGGCAGCTTACGAACACCATATATTTT CASSFGGQLTNTIYF
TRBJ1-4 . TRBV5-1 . TGCGCCAGCAGCCACCCTACAGGATCAACTAATGAAAAACTGTTTTTT CASSHPTGSTNEKLFF
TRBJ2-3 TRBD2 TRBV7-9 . TGTGCCAGCAGCGCTAGCGGGGATACGCAGTATTTT CASSASGDTQYF
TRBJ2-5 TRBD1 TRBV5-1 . TGCGCCAGCAGCTCCCTACAGGGGCAAGAGACCCAGTACTTC CASSSLQGQETQYF
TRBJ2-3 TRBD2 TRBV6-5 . TGTGCCAGCTTGAGCGGGGGGGCAGGCACAGATACGCAGTATTTT CASLSGGAGTDTQYF
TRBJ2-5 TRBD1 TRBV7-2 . TGTGCCAGCAGCCCTAGGCGGACAGGGGGCCAAGAGACCCAGTACTTC CASSPRRTGGQETQYF
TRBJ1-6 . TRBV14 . TGTGCCAGCAGCCAAGATCGGGGTCTAAATTCACCCCTCCACTTT CASSQDRGLNSPLHF
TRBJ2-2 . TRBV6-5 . TGTGCCAGCAGGCCGGGACAAAACACCGGGGAGCTGTTTTTT CASRPGQNTGELFF
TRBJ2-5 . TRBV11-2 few TGTGCCAGCAGCTTCCCGGGTTCAGAGACCCAGTACTTC CASSFPGSETQYF
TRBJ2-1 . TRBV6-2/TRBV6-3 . TGTGCCAGCAGTTACTCGACAGGATACAATGAGCAGTTCTTC CASSYSTGYNEQFF
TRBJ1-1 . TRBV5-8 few TGTGCCAGCAGCTTGGTGGCAGGTACTGAAGCTTTCTTT CASSLVAGTEAFF
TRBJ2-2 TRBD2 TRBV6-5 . TGTGCCAGCTTGTTTTGGGGGGGGAACACCGGGGAGCTGTTTTTT CASLFWGGNTGELFF
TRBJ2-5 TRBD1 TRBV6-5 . TGTGCCAGCAGTTTCTTGGACAGGAGAGAGACCCAGTACTTC CASSFLDRRETQYF
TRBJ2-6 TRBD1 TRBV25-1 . TGTGCCAGCACTTTGACAGGGCCATGGGCCAACGTCCTGACTTTC CASTLTGPWANVLTF
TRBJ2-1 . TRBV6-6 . TGTGCCAGCAGTTCAGGGGGCGGGAGGGTCTTC CASSSGGGRVF
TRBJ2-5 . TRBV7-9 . TGTGCCAGCAGCTTAGGGAACCAGGCCGGAGAGACCCAGTACTTC CASSLGNQAGETQYF
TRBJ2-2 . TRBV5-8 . TGTGCCAGCACCCCTGGGCCAAGCGGGGAGCTGTTTTTT CASTPGPSGELFF
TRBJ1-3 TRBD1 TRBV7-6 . TGTGCCAGCAGCAGGACAGGGTTGTTGGCTGGAAACACCATATATTTT CASSRTGLLAGNTIYF
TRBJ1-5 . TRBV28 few TGTGCCAGCAGTTCAGGCCTTCACCAGCCCCAGCATTTT CASSSGLHQPQHF
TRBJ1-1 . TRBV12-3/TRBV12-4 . TGTGCCAGCAGCGTCGTCGGGGGCACTGAAGCTTTCTTT CASSVVGGTEAFF
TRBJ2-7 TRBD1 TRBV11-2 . TGTGCCAGCAGCACGGACAGGCTACAGGAGCAGTACTTC CASSTDRLQEQYF
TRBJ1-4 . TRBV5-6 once TGTGCCAGCAGCTTGGGGGGCCTCAAACTGTTTTTT CASSLGGLKLFF
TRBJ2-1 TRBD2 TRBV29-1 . TGCAGCGCCACAGCGGGGGAATACAATGAGCAGTTCTTC CSATAGEYNEQFF
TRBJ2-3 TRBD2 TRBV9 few TGTGCCAGCAGCGTAGCAACTAGCGGGGGGACGCAGTATTTT CASSVATSGGTQYF
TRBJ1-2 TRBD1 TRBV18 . TGTGCCAGCTCACCACAGGGGGCCGTATCCTATGGCTACACCTTC CASSPQGAVSYGYTF
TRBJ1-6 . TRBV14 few TGTGCCAGCAGCCAAGCCGGGACTGGCCTTTCTTCCCTCCACTTT CASSQAGTGLSSLHF
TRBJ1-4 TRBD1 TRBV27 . TGTGCCAGCAGACCCCTTGCAGGGGGGTTTGAAAAACTGTTTTTT CASRPLAGGFEKLFF
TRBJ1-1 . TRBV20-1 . TGCAGTTCCGCAGGGTATGATGAAGCTTTCTTT CSSAGYDEAFF
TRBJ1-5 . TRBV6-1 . TGTGCCAGCAGTGAACATCAGCAGCCCCAGCATTTT CASSEHQQPQHF
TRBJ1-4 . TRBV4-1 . TGCGCCAGCAGCCAAGATGAAGAAAGAGCTAATGAAAAACTGTTTTTT CASSQDEERANEKLFF
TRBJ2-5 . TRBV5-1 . TGCGCCAGCAGCTTATATCGGGGGAGTCAAGAGACCCAGTACTTC CASSLYRGSQETQYF
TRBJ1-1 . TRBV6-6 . TGTGCCAGCAGCCGCCGGACAGAGAACACTGAAGCTTTCTTT CASSRRTENTEAFF
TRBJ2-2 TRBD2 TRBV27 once TGTGCCAGCAGTCCAACCGGGACTAGCGGGGACACCGGGGAGCTGTTTTTT CASSPTGTSGDTGELFF
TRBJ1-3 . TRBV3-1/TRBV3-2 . TGTGCCAGCAGCCCGACCAGGGGCGGTGGAAACACCATATATTTT CASSPTRGGGNTIYF
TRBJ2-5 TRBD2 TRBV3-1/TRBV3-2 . TGTGCCAGCAGCAACGTAGCGGGGGGGTACCAAGAGACCCAGTACTTC CASSNVAGGYQETQYF
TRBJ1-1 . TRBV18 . TGTGCCAGCTCACCCGCTGCGTGGACTGAAGCTTTCTTT CASSPAAWTEAFF
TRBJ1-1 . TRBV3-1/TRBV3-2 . TGTGCCAGCAGCCAAGATGGTGGAGGGCGGCTAGCTTTCTTT CASSQDGGGRLAFF
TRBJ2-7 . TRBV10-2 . TGCGCCAGCGGGGAGACCTACGAGCAGTACTTC CASGETYEQYF
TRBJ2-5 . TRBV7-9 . TGTGCCAGCAGTTCCGCCCGGGTAGCACAAGAGACCCAGTACTTC CASSSARVAQETQYF
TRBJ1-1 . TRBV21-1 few TGTGCCAGCAGGCTAACAGGGGGCCTAAGAAGCACTGAAGCTTTCTTT CASRLTGGLRSTEAFF
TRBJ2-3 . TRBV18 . TGTGCCAGCTCACGTAATAGCGGCGTCACAGATACGCAGTATTTT CASSRNSGVTDTQYF
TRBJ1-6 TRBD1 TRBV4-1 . TGCGCCAGCAGCCAAGATTCCGGCGGACAGGACATTAATTCACCCCTCCACTTT CASSQDSGGQDINSPLHF
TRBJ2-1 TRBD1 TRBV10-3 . TGTGCCATCAGTGCAGCAGGGGGCGCGTTCGACGGCAATGAGCAGTTCTTC CAISAAGGAFDGNEQFF
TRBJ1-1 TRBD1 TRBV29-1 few TGCAGCGTTGTGTCACAGGGGATTGTGAACACTGAAGCTTTCTTT CSVVSQGIVNTEAFF
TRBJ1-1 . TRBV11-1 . TGTGCCAGCAGCTTAGGAGGCTGGACTGAAGCTTTCTTT CASSLGGWTEAFF
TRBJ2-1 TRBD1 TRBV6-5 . TGTGCCAGCAGTTCCCGCGGGACAGGGAAAAATGAGCAGTTCTTC CASSSRGTGKNEQFF